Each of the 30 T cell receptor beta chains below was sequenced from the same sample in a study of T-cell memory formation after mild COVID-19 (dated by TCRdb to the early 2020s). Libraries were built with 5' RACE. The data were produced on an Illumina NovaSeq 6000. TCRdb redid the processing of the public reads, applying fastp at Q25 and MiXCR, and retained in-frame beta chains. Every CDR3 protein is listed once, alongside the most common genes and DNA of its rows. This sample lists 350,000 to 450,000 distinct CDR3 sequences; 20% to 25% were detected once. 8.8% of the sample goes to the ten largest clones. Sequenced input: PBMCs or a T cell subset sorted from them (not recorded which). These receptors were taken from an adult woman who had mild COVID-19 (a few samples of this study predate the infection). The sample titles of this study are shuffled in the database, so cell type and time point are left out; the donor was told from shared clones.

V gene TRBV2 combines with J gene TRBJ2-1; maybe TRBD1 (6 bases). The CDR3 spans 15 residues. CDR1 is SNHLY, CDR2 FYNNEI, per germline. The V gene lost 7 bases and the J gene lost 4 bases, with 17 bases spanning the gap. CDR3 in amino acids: CASIIQGTWYNEQFF. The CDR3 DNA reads TGTGCCAGCATCATACAGGGAACGTGGTACAATGAGCAGTTCTTC. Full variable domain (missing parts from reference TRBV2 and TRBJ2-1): EPEVTQTPSHQVTQMGQEVILRCVPISNHLYFYWYRQILGQKVEFLVSFYNNEISEKSEIFDDQFSVERPDGSNFTLKIRSTKLEDSAMYFCASIIQGTWYNEQFFGPGTRLTVL.

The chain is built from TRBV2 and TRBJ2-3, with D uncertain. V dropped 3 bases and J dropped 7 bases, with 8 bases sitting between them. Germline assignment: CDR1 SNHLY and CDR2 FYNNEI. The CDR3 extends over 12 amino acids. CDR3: CASSEVRNTQYF. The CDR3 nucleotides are TGTGCCAGCAGTGAGGTCCGAAATACGCAGTATTTT.

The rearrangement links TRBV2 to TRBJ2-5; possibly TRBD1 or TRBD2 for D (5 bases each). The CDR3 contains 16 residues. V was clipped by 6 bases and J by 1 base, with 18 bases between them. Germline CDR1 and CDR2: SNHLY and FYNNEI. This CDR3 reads CASRHLSGPSQETQYF. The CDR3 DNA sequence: TGTGCCAGCAGACACCTTTCGGGACCAAGCCAAGAGACCCAGTACTTC.

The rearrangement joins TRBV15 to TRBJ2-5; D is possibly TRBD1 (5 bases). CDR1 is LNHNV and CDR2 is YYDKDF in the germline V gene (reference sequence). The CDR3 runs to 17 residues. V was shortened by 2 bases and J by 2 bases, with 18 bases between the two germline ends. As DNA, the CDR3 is TGTGCCACCAGCAGACTTCACCCGACAGATTCGCAAGAGACCCAGTACTTC. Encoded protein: CATSRLHPTDSQETQYF.

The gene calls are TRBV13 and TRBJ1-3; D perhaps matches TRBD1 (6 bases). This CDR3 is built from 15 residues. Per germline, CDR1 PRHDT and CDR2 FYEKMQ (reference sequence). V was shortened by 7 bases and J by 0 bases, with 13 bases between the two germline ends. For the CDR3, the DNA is TGTGCCAGCAAGACGAGGGGGGCCTCTGGAAACACCATATATTTT. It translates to CASKTRGASGNTIYF. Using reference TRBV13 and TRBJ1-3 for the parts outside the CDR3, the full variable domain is AAGVIQSPRHLIKEKRETATLKCYPIPRHDTVYWYQQGPGQDPQFLISFYEKMQSDKGSIPDRFSAQQFSDYHSELNMSSLELGDSALYFCASKTRGASGNTIYFGEGSWLTVV.

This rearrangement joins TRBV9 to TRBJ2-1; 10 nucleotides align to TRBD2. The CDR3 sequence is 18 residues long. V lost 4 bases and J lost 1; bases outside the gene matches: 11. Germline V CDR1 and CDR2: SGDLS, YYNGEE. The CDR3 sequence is CASSHRVSSGSSYNEQFF. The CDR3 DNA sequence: TGTGCCAGCAGCCATAGAGTTTCTAGCGGGAGTTCCTACAATGAGCAGTTCTTC.

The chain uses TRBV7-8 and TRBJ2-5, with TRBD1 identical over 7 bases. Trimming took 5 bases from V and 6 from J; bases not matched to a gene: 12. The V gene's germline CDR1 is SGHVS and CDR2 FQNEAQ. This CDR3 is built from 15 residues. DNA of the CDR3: TGTGCCAGCAGCGTCCACAGGGGTCCCTTGCAGACCCAGTACTTC. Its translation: CASSVHRGPLQTQYF. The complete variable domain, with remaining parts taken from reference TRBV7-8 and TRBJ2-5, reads GAGVSQSPRYKVAKRGQDVALRCDPISGHVSLFWYQQALGQGPEFLTYFQNEAQLDKSGLPSDRFFAERPEGSVSTLKIQRTQQEDSAVYLCASSVHRGPLQTQYFGPGTRLLVL.

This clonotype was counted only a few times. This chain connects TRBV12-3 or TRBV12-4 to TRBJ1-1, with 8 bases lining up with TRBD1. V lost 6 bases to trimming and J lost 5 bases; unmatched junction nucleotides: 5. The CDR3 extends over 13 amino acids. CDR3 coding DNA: TGTGCCAGCAGGGCTCGACAGGGGACTGAAGCTTTCTTT. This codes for CASRARQGTEAFF.

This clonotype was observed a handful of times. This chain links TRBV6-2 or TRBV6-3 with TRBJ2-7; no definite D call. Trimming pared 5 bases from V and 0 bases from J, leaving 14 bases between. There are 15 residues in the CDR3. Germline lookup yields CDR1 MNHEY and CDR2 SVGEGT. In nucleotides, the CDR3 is TGTGCCAGCAGTCGACTCTTCCCGAGCTCCTACGAGCAGTACTTC. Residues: CASSRLFPSSYEQYF.

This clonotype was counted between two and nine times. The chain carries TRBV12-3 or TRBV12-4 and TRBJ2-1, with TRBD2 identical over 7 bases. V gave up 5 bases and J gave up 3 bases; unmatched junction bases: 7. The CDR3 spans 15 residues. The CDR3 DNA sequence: TGTGCCAGCAGTCCCTCTAGCGGATTCTACAATGAGCAGTTCTTC. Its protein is CASSPSSGFYNEQFF.

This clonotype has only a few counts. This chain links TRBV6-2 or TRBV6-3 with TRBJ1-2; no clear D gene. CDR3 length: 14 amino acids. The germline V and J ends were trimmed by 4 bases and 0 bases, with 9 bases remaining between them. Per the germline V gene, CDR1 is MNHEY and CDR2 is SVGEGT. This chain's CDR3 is CASSLMGTNYGYTF. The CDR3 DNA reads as TGTGCCAGCAGTTTGATGGGAACTAACTATGGCTACACCTTC.

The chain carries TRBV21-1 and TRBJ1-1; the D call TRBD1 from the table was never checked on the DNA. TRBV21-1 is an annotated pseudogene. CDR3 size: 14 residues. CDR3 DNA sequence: TGTGCCAGCAGCAAGACAGGGCTGAACACTGAAGCTTTCTTT. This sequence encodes CASSKTGLNTEAFF.

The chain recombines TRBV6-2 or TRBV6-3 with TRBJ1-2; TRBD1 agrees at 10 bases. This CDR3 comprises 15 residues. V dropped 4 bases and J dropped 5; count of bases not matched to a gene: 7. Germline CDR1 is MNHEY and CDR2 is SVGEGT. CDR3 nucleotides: TGTGCCAGCAGTTCGCCGGACAGGGGGAATTATGGCTACACCTTC. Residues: CASSSPDRGNYGYTF.

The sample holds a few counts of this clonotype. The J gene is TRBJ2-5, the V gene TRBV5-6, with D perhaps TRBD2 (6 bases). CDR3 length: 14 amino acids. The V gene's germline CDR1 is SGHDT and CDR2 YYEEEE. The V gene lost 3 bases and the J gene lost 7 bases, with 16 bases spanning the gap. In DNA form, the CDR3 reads TGTGCCAGCAGCTACAGAGGAGGGGAGGTGACCCAGTACTTC. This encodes CASSYRGGEVTQYF. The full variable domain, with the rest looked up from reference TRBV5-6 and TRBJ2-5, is DAGVTQSPTHLIKTRGQQVTLRCSPKSGHDTVSWYQQALGQGPQFIFQYYEEEERQRGNFPDRFSGHQFPNYSSELNVNALLLGDSALYLCASSYRGGEVTQYFGPGTRLLVL.

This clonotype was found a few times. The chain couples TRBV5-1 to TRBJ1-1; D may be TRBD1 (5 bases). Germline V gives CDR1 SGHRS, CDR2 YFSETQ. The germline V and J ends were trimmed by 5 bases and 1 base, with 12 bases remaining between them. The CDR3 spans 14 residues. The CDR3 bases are TGCGCCAGCAGACATCAGGGTACGAACACTGAAGCTTTCTTT. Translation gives CASRHQGTNTEAFF.

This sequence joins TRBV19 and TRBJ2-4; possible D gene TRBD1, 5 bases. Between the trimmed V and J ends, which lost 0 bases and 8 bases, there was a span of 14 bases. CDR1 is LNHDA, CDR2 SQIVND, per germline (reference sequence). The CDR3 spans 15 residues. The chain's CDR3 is CASSIDAPGRDIQYF. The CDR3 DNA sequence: TGTGCCAGTAGTATAGATGCCCCTGGCAGGGACATTCAGTACTTC. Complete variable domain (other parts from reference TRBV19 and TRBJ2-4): DGGITQSPKYLFRKEGQNVTLSCEQNLNHDAMYWYRQDPGQGLRLIYYSQIVNDFQKGDIAEGYSVSREKKESFPLTVTSAQKNPTAFYLCASSIDAPGRDIQYFGAGTRLSVL.

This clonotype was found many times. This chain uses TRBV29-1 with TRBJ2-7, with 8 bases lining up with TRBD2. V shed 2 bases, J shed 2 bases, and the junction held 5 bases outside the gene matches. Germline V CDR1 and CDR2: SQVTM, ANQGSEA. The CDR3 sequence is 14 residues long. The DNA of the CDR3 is TGCAGCGTTGAATCGGGGGGGCCCCCCTACGAGCAGTACTTC. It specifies CSVESGGPPYEQYF.

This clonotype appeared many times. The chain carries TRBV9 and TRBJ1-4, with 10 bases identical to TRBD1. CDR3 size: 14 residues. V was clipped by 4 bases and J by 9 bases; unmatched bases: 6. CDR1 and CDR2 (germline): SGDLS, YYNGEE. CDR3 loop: CASSSGDRGQKLFF. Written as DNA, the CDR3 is TGTGCCAGCAGCTCGGGAGACAGGGGGCAAAAACTGTTTTTT.

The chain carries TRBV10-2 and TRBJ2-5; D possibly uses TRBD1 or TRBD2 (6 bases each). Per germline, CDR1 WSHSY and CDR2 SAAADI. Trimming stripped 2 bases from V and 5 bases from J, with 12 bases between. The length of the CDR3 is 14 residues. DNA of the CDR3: TGCGCCAGCAGTGAGGGGGGGCGTTGGGAGACCCAGTACTTC. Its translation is CASSEGGRWETQYF.

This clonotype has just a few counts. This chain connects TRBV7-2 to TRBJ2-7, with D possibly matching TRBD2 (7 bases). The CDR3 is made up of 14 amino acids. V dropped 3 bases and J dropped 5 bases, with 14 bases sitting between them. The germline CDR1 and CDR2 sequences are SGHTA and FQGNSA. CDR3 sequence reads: CASSLRGGADEQYF. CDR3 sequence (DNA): TGTGCCAGCAGCTTGCGAGGGGGGGCGGACGAGCAGTACTTC. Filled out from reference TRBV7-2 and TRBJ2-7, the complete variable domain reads GAGVSQSPSNKVTEKGKDVELRCDPISGHTALYWYRQSLGQGLEFLIYFQGNSAPDKSGLPSDRFSAERTGGSVSTLTIQRTQQEDSAVYLCASSLRGGADEQYFGPGTRLTVT.

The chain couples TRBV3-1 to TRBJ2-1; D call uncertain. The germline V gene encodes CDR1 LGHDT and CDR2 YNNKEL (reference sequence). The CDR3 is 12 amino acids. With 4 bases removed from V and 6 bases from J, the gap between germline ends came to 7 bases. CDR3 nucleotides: TGTGCCAGCAGCCCCGGGCCCAATGAGCAGTTCTTC. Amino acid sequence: CASSPGPNEQFF.

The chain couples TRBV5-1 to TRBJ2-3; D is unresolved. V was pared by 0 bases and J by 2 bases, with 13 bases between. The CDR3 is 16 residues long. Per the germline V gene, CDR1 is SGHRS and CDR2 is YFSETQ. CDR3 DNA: TGCGCCAGCAGCTTGGATGTCGCCCATCCCACAGATACGCAGTATTTT. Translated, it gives CASSLDVAHPTDTQYF. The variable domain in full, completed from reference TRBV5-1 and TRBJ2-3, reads KAGVTQTPRYLIKTRGQQVTLSCSPISGHRSVSWYQQTPGQGLQFLFEYFSETQRNKGNFPGRFSGRQFSNSRSEMNVSTLELGDSALYLCASSLDVAHPTDTQYFGPGTRLTVL.

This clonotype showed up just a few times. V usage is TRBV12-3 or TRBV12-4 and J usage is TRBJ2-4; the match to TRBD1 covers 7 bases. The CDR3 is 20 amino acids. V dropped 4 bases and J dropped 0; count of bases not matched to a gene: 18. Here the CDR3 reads CASSSSNRGLNYIAKNIQYF. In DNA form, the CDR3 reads TGTGCCAGCAGTTCTTCCAACAGGGGCCTTAATTACATAGCCAAAAACATTCAGTACTTC.

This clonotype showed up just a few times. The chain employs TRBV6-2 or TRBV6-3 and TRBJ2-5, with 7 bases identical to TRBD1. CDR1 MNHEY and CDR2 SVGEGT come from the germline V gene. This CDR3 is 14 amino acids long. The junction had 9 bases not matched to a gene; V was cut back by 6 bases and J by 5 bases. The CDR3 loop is CASRPTGIHETQYF. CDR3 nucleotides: TGTGCCAGCAGGCCGACAGGGATTCATGAGACCCAGTACTTC.

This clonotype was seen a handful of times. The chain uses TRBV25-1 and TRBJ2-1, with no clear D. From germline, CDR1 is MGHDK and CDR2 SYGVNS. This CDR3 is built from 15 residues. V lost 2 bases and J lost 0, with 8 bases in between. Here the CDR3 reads CASSERASSYNEQFF. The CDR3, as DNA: TGTGCCAGCAGTGAAAGGGCCAGCTCCTACAATGAGCAGTTCTTC.

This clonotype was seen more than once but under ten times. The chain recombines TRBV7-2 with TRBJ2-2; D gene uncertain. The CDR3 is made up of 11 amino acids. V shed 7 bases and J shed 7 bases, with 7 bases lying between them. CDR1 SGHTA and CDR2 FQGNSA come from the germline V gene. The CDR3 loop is CASTVIGELFF. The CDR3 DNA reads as TGTGCCAGCACCGTAATCGGGGAGCTGTTTTTT.

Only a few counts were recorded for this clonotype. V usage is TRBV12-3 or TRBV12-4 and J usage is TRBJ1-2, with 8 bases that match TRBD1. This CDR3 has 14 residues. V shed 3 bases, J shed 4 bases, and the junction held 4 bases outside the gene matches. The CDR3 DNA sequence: TGTGCCAGCAGTTTGGGACAGGAGGGCTATGGCTACACCTTC. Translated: CASSLGQEGYGYTF.

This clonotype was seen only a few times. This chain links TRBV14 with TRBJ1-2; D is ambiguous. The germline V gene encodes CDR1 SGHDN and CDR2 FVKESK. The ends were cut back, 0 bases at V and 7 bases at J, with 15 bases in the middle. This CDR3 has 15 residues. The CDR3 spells CASSQDQPFGGGYTF. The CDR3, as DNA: TGTGCCAGCAGCCAAGATCAACCGTTTGGCGGTGGCTACACCTTC.

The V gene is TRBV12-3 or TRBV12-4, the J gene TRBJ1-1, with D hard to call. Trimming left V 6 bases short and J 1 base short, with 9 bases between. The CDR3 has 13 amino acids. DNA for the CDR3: TGTGCCAGCAGGCTTTCCCCGAACACTGAAGCTTTCTTT. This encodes CASRLSPNTEAFF.

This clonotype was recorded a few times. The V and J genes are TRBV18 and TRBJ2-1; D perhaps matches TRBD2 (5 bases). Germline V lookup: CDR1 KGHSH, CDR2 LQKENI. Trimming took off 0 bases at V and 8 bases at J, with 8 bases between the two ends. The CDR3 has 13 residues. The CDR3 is CASSPPDGDEQFF. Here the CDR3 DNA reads TGTGCCAGCTCACCACCCGACGGGGATGAGCAGTTCTTC. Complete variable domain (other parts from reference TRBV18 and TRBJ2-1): NAGVMQNPRHLVRRRGQEARLRCSPMKGHSHVYWYRQLPEEGLKFMVYLQKENIIDESGMPKERFSAEFPKEGPSILRIQQVVRGDSAAYFCASSPPDGDEQFFGPGTRLTVL.